Presented here are 19 T cell receptor beta chains from one specimen sequenced in a study of T cell responses to AZD1222 COVID-19 vaccine. The data were produced by immunoSEQ multiplex PCR, yet TCRdb's version contains in-frame clones alone and is incomplete. The data show under 150,000 clones, with roughly 90% seen just once and approximately 1.6% held by the top ten. Sequenced here: peripheral blood, sampled 28 days after the second AZD1222 dose. These TCRs come from an adult who received the AZD1222 COVID-19 vaccine.

This chain joins TRBV25-1 and TRBJ1-2; 11 bases align to TRBD1. Germline V lookup: CDR1 MGHDK, CDR2 SYGVNS. The junction had 8 bases not matched to a gene; V was cut back by 2 bases and J by 6 bases. The length of the CDR3 is 16 residues. The CDR3 sequence is CASSEPRDRGFDGYTF. DNA of the CDR3: TGTGCCAGCAGTGAACCCCGGGACAGGGGGTTCGATGGCTACACCTTC.

This chain joins TRBV19 and TRBJ1-5, with no clear D. The CDR3 spans 14 residues. Germline loops: CDR1 LNHDA, CDR2 SQIVND (reference sequence). Trimming cost V 3 bases and J 1 base, with 7 bases left between them. The CDR3 DNA reads as TGTGCCAGTAGTATTCTGGGGAGCAATCAGCCCCAGCATTTT. It yields the protein CASSILGSNQPQHF.

The V and J genes are TRBV7-3 and TRBJ2-1; TRBD2 matches at 8 bases. The V segment lost 2 bases and the J segment 5 bases; nucleotides outside the gene matches: 2. CDR3 length: 14 amino acids. Looked up from germline, CDR1 is SGHTA and CDR2 is FQGTGA. The CDR3 region has the DNA TGTGCCAGCAGCTTAGCCGGGGGGGACAATGAGCAGTTCTTC. Translating it yields CASSLAGGDNEQFF.

This clone came up a few times. The rearrangement links TRBV5-5 to TRBJ2-7, with D unresolved. The V gene's germline CDR1 is SGHKS and CDR2 YYEKEE (reference sequence). Between the trimmed V and J ends, which lost 0 bases and 0 bases, there was a span of 10 bases. The CDR3 is made up of 15 amino acids. This CDR3 reads CASSLEPVYSYEQYF. CDR3 DNA: TGTGCCAGCAGCTTGGAGCCAGTATACTCCTACGAGCAGTACTTC.

The chain uses TRBV3-1 (or the pseudogene TRBV3-2) and TRBJ2-1; D is undetermined. Germline V gene data show CDR1 as LGHDT and CDR2 as YNNKEL (reference sequence). This CDR3 has 15 amino acids. V lost 4 bases to trimming and J lost 1 base, with 11 bases between them. CDR3 nucleotides: TGTGCCAGCAGCCGAGGACGTCAATCCTACAATGAGCAGTTCTTC. It codes for CASSRGRQSYNEQFF.

The CDR3 is CASSQLPPRGLGTDTQYF. The CDR3, as DNA: TGCGCCAGCAGTCAATTGCCGCCTAGGGGGTTGGGGACAGATACGCAGTATTTT. The J gene is TRBJ2-3, the V gene TRBV23-1; a possible D gene is TRBD1 (6 bases). TRBV23-1 belongs to the ORF category, with a function that is uncertain. The CDR3 length is 18 residues. The V and J ends lost 1 base and 3 bases respectively, with 20 bases between them.

The V call is TRBV6-2 or TRBV6-3, the J call TRBJ2-7; TRBD2 aligns across 9 bases. V shed 6 bases and J 0 bases; nucleotides not matched to a gene: 6. The CDR3 sequence is 15 residues long. Germline V gene lookup returns CDR1 MNHEY and CDR2 SVGEGT. The CDR3 spells CASRPSGASSYEQYV. DNA of the CDR3: TGTGCCAGCAGACCTAGCGGGGCAAGCTCCTACGAGCAGTACGTC.

This rearrangement joins TRBV28 to TRBJ1-4, with D possibly matching TRBD1 (5 bases). The CDR3 extends over 18 amino acids. Deletions cut 6 bases from V and 2 bases from J, with 22 bases between. Germline V lookup: CDR1 MDHEN, CDR2 SYDVKM. The CDR3 DNA reads TGTGCCAGCAGGGGAGAAGGGGTTCGAAAATCCACTAATGAAAAACTGTTTTTT. Translation gives CASRGEGVRKSTNEKLFF. Full variable domain (rest looked up from reference TRBV28 and TRBJ1-4): DVKVTQSSRYLVKRTGEKVFLECVQDMDHENMFWYRQDPGLGLRLIYFSYDVKMKEKGDIPEGYSVSREKKERFSLILESASTNQTSMYLCASRGEGVRKSTNEKLFFGSGTQLSVL.

The chain carries TRBV19 and TRBJ1-1, with TRBD1 matching 7 bases. V shed 10 bases, J shed 1 base, and the junction held 6 bases outside the gene matches. Germline V lookup: CDR1 LNHDA, CDR2 SQIVND (reference sequence). The length of the CDR3 is 13 residues. The CDR3, as DNA: TGTGCCACTCAGACAGGGTGGAACACTGAAGCTTTCTTT. Its translation is CATQTGWNTEAFF.

J is TRBJ1-1 and V is TRBV20-1, with unresolved D. Germline loops: CDR1 DFQATT, CDR2 SNEGSKA (reference sequence). Trimming stripped 3 bases from V and 3 bases from J, with 14 bases between. This CDR3 spans 14 amino acids. This chain's CDR3 is CSASGPTVDTEAFF. CDR3 sequence (DNA): TGCAGTGCTAGTGGCCCAACCGTGGACACTGAAGCTTTCTTT.

V gene TRBV5-4 combines with J gene TRBJ2-2, with 15 bases lining up with TRBD2. This CDR3 is 17 amino acids long. Germline V gives CDR1 SGHNT, CDR2 YYREEE (reference sequence). V dropped 4 bases and J dropped 6; count of bases not matched to a gene: 7. Here the CDR3 DNA reads TGTGCCAGCAGCCGAGAGGGACTAGCGGGAGGAGCCGGGGAGCTGTTTTTT. Its translation: CASSREGLAGGAGELFF.

The V gene is TRBV28, the J gene TRBJ1-2; D gene unclear. The CDR3 is 11 residues long. Germline CDR1 and CDR2: MDHEN and SYDVKM. V was pared by 8 bases and J by 3 bases, with 7 bases between. CDR3 DNA sequence: TGTGCCAGCGGGATTCACTATGGCTACACCTTC. This gives the protein CASGIHYGYTF.

The V and J genes are TRBV7-2 and TRBJ2-5; D is ambiguous. CDR1 and CDR2 from the germline V gene are SGHTA and FQGNSA. Trimming shortened V by 1 base and J by 1 base, and 7 bases separated the two germline ends. CDR3 length: 14 amino acids. The CDR3 region is CASSLVGGQETQYF. The CDR3 nucleotides are TGTGCCAGCAGCTTAGTCGGCGGCCAAGAGACCCAGTACTTC.

This chain joins TRBV6-5 and TRBJ2-3, with a possible D match to TRBD2 (6 bases). This CDR3 is built from 15 residues. Trimming took 6 bases from V and 0 from J, leaving 13 bases between them. Germline values: CDR1 MNHEY, CDR2 SVGAGI. CDR3 loop: CASRRDARSTDTQYF. CDR3 bases: TGTGCCAGCAGGCGGGACGCGAGGAGCACAGATACGCAGTATTTT.

This chain joins TRBV2 and TRBJ2-1; the match to TRBD1 covers 8 bases. V shed 6 bases and J 6 bases; nucleotides not matched to a gene: 4. The CDR3 consists of 13 residues. The germline V gene has CDR1 SNHLY and CDR2 FYNNEI. CDR3 in amino acids: CASSRTGPNEQFF. DNA for the CDR3: TGTGCCAGCAGCCGGACAGGGCCCAATGAGCAGTTCTTC. Drawing the rest from reference TRBV2 and TRBJ2-1, the complete variable domain is EPEVTQTPSHQVTQMGQEVILRCVPISNHLYFYWYRQILGQKVEFLVSFYNNEISEKSEIFDDQFSVERPDGSNFTLKIRSTKLEDSAMYFCASSRTGPNEQFFGPGTRLTVL.

This clone was found once. The chain employs TRBV11-3 and TRBJ2-1; TRBD2 agrees at 7 bases. The CDR3 length is 14 residues. Germline V gene lookup returns CDR1 SGHNT and CDR2 YENEEA. The V segment lost 6 bases and the J segment 2 bases; nucleotides outside the gene matches: 4. The CDR3 loop is CASSMGGAYNEQFF. CDR3 nucleotide sequence: TGTGCCAGCAGTATGGGGGGGGCCTACAATGAGCAGTTCTTC.

The CDR3 coding sequence is TGTGCCAGCAGCTCCCGCGGGCTTAATGAAAAACTGTTTTTT. Protein sequence: CASSSRGLNEKLFF. V is TRBV5-6 and J is TRBJ1-4; no clear D gene. The germline V gene has CDR1 SGHDT and CDR2 YYEEEE. Trimming shortened V by 3 bases and J by 4 bases, and 10 bases separated the two germline ends. This CDR3 contains 14 residues.

This clone is a singleton in its sample. The chain carries TRBV18 and TRBJ2-7; TRBD1 might be the D (6 bases). The CDR3 length is 14 residues. Trimming took 3 bases from V and 4 from J, leaving 13 bases between them. CDR1 and CDR2 (germline): KGHSH, LQKENI. The CDR3 here is CASSPQGSGYEQYF. The CDR3, as DNA: TGTGCCAGCTCACCTCAGGGGAGTGGGTACGAGCAGTACTTC. The variable domain in full, completed from reference TRBV18 and TRBJ2-7, reads NAGVMQNPRHLVRRRGQEARLRCSPMKGHSHVYWYRQLPEEGLKFMVYLQKENIIDESGMPKERFSAEFPKEGPSILRIQQVVRGDSAAYFCASSPQGSGYEQYFGPGTRLTVT.

The chain joins TRBV6-6 to TRBJ1-5; D is unresolved. Deletions cut 6 bases from V and 0 bases from J, with 6 bases between. This CDR3 has 13 residues. Germline CDR1 is MNHNY and CDR2 is SVGAGI (reference sequence). Written as DNA, the CDR3 is TGTGCCAGCAGGGAGAATAGCAATCAGCCCCAGCATTTT. Protein: CASRENSNQPQHF.